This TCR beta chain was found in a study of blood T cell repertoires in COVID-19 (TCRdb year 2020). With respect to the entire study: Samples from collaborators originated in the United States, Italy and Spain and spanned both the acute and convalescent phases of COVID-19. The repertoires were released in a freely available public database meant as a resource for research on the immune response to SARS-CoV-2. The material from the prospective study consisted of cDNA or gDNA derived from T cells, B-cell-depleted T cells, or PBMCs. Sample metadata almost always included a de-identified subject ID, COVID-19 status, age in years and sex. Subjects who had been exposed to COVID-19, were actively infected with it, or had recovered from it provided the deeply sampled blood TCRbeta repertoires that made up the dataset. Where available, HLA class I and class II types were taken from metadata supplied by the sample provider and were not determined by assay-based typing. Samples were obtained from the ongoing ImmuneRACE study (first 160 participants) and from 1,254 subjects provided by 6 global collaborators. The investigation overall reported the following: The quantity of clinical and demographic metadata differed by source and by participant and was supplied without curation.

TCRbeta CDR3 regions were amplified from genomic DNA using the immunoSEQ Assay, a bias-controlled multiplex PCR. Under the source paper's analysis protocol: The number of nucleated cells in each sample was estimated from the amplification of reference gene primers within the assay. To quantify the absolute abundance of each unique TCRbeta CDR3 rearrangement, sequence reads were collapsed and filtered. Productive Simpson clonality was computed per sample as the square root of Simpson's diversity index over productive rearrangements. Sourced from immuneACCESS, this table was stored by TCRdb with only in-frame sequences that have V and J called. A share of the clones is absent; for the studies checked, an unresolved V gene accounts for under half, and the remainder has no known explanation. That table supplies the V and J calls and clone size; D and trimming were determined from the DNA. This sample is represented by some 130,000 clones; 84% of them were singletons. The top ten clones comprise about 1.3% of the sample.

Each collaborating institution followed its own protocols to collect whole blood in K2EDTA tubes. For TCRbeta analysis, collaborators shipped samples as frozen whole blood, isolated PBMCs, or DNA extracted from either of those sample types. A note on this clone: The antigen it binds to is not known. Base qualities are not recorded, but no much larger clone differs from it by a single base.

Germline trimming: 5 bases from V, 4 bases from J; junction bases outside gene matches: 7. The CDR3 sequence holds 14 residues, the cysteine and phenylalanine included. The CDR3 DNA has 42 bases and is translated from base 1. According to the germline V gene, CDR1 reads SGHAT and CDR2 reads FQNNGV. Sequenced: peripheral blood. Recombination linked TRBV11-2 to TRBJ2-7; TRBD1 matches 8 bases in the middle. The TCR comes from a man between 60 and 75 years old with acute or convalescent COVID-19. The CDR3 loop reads CASSQADREYEQYF. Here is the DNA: TGTGCCAGCAGCCAAGCGGACAGGGAATACGAGCAGTACTTC.